This TCR beta chain was recovered during a study of blood T cells in healthy people across ages. General observations from the study: Estimated diversity, derived from one million T cells, was regarded as an underestimate. Relative to aged donors, long-lived donors carried more naive CD4+ cells and displayed higher diversity.

The CDR3 is made up of 15 amino acids. Trimming removed 7 bases at V and 5 bases at J, with 20 bases between. The use of a sample-barcoded 5' primer and a J-beta primer mix characterized a second PCR of roughly 7 to 11 cycles. TCRdb processed the 5' RACE reads anew with MiXCR; each CDR3 protein has one entry. The sample has 1,300,000 or so distinct CDR3 sequences, roughly 64% seen once. About 9.6 milliliters of peripheral blood were drawn from each donor into EDTA-treated tubes. Per individual sample, total RNA of at least 5 micrograms was extracted. Only a few counts were recorded for this clonotype. The antigen is undetermined.

This chain connects TRBV12-3 or TRBV12-4 to TRBJ1-2; weak D call: TRBD1 (5 bases). The material sequenced was blood. The clonotype was recovered from a man between 18 and 29 years old in good health. CDR3 DNA: TGTGCCAGCACCACACTTCGGGGGTCACAGTATGGCTACACCTTC. It codes for CASTTLRGSQYGYTF.